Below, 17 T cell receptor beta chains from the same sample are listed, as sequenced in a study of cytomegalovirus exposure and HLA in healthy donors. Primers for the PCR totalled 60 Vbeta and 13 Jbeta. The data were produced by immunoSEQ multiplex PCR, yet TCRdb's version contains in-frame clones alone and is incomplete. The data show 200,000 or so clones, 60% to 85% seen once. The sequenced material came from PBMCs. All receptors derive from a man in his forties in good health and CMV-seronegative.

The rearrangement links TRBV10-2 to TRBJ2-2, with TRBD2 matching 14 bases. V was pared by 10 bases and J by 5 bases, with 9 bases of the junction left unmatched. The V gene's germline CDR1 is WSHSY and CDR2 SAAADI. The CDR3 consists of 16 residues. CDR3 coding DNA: TGCGCCACCTCCGGACTAGCGGGAGGAGGGACCGGGGAGCTGTTTTTT. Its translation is CATSGLAGGGTGELFF.

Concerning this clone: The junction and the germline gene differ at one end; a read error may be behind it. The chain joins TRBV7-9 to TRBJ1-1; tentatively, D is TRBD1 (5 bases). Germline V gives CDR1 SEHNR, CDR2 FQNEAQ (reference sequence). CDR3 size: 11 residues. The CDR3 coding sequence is TGTTCCAGCCGCAGACAGCCTGAAGCTTTCTTT. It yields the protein CSSRRQPEAFF.

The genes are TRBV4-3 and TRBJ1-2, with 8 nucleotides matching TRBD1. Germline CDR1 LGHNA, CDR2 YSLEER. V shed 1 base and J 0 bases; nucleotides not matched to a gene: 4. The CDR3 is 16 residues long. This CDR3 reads CASSQVTGGANYGYTF. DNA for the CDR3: TGCGCCAGCAGCCAAGTAACAGGGGGAGCTAACTATGGCTACACCTTC.

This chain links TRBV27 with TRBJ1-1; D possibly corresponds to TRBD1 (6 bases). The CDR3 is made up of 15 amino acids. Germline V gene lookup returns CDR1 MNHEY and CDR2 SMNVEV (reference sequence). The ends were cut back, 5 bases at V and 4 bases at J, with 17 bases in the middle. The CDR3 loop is CASSPPKGVSTEAFF. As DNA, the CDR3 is TGTGCCAGCAGTCCCCCGAAGGGGGTGAGCACTGAAGCTTTCTTT.

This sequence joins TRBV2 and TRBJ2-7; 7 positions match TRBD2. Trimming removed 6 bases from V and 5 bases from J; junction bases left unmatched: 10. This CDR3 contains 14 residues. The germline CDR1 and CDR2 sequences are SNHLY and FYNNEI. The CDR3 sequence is CASSSSRGSHEQYF. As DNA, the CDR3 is TGTGCCAGCAGCAGCTCGCGGGGGAGCCACGAGCAGTACTTC.

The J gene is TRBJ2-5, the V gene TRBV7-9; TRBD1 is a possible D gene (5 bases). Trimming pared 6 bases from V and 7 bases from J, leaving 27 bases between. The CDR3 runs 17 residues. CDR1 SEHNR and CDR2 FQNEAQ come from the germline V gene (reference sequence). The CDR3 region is CASSNYNETAITGTQYF. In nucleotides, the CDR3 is TGTGCCAGCAGTAACTACAATGAGACAGCGATCACAGGGACCCAGTACTTC.

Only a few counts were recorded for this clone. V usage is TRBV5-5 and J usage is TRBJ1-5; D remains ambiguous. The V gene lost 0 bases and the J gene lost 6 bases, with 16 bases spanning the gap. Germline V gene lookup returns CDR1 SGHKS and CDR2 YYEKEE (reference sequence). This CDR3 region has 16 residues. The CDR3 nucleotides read TGTGCCAGCAGCTTGGCAACTACGCCGCATGGTCAGCCCCAGCATTTT. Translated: CASSLATTPHGQPQHF. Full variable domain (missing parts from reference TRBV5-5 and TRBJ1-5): DAGVTQSPTHLIKTRGQQVTLRCSPISGHKSVSWYQQVLGQGPQFIFQYYEKEERGRGNFPDRFSARQFPNYSSELNVNALLLGDSALYLCASSLATTPHGQPQHFGDGTRLSIL.

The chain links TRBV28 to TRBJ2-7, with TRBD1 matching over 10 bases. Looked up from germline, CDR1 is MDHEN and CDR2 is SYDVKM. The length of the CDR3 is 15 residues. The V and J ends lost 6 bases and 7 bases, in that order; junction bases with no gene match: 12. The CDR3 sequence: CASSHGQGGLGEQYF. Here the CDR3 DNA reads TGTGCCAGCAGCCACGGACAGGGGGGTCTGGGGGAGCAGTACTTC. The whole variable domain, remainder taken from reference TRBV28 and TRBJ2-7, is DVKVTQSSRYLVKRTGEKVFLECVQDMDHENMFWYRQDPGLGLRLIYFSYDVKMKEKGDIPEGYSVSREKKERFSLILESASTNQTSMYLCASSHGQGGLGEQYFGPGTRLTVT.

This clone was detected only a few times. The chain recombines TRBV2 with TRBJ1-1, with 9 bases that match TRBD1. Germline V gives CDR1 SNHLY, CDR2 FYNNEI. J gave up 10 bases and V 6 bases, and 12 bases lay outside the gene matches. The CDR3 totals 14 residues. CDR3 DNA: TGTGCCAGCAGCAGAAATCCGGGACAGGGAGGAGCTTTCTTT. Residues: CASSRNPGQGGAFF.

The CDR3 sequence: CASSPGTGGIDTQYF. CDR3 DNA: TGTGCCAGCAGCCCCGGGACAGGGGGAATCGATACGCAGTATTTT. The chain joins TRBV7-9 to TRBJ2-3; TRBD1 matches at 11 bases. V was clipped by 5 bases and J by 6 bases; unmatched bases: 7. Looked up from germline, CDR1 is SEHNR and CDR2 is FQNEAQ (reference sequence). The CDR3 consists of 15 residues.

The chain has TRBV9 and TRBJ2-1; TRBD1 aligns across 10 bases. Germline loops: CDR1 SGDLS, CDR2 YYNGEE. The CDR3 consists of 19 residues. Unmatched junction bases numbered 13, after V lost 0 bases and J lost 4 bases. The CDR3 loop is CASSVAGTGASGLYNEQFF. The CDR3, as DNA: TGTGCCAGCAGCGTAGCCGGGACAGGGGCCTCAGGACTTTACAATGAGCAGTTCTTC.

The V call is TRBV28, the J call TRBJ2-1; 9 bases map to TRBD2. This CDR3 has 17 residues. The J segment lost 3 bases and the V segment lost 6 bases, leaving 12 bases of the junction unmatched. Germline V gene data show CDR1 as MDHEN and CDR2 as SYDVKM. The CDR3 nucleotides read TGTGCCAGCAGACCGTCACTAGCGGGCGTTGTCTACAATGAGCAGTTCTTC. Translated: CASRPSLAGVVYNEQFF.

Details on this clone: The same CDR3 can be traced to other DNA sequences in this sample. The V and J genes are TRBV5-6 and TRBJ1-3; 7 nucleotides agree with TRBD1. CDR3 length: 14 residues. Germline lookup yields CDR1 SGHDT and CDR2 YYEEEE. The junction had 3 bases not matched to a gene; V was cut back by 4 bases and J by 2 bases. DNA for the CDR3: TGTGCCAGCAGCCTTCAGGGGGCTGGAAACACCATATATTTT. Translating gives CASSLQGAGNTIYF.

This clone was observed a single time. CDR3 DNA sequence: TGTGCCAGCAGCTCCGGACACGGCGAGCAGTACTTC. Translated, it gives CASSSGHGEQYF. The rearrangement links TRBV7-9 to TRBJ2-5; a possible D gene is TRBD1 (5 bases). Judging by the DNA end, TRBJ2-7 fits better; the J call may be wrong. Germline V lookup: CDR1 SEHNR, CDR2 FQNEAQ (reference sequence). The CDR3 length is 12 residues.

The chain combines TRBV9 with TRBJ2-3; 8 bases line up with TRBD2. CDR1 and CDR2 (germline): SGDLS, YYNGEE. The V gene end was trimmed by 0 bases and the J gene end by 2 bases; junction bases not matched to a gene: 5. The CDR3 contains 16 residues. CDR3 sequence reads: CASSVGVAGITDTQYF. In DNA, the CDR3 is TGTGCCAGCAGCGTAGGGGTAGCGGGAATCACAGATACGCAGTATTTT.

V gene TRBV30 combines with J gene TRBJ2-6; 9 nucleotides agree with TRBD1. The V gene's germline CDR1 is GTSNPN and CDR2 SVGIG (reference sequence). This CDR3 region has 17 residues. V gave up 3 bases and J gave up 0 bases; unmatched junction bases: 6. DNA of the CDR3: TGTGCCTGGAGCTGGACAGGGGTAAGCTCTGGGGCCAACGTCCTGACTTTC. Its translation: CAWSWTGVSSGANVLTF.

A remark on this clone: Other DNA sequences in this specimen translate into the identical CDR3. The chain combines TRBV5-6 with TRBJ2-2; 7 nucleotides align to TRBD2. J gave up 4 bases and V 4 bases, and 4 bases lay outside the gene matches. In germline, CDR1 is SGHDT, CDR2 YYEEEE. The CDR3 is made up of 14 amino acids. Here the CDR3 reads CASSPGTTTGELFF. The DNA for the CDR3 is TGTGCCAGCAGCCCCGGGACTACCACCGGGGAGCTGTTTTTT.